This TCR beta chain stems from a study of sequential checkpoint blockade in melanoma. The wider study: Matched biopsies came pretreatment and at week 13 for some 22 patients.

Study conclusions and caveats: About 30 times likelier clinical benefit followed increased tumor T-cell fraction and clonality.

Method: immunoSEQ multiplex PCR; TCRdb's copy keeps in-frame clones and lacks some. This table holds about 18,000 clones, over 60% found once. Indicated treatment: randomized to nivolumab then ipilimumab (arm A) or the reverse (arm B). This clone was seen a handful of times. The antigen remains unidentified. The sequencing here drew on tumor tissue (inferred from file names), taken from a patient given nivolumab and ipilimumab in sequence. The sequence derives from a human donor with melanoma.

The CDR3 region is CASRLGFSGGNQPQHF. The CDR3, as DNA: TGTGCCAGTAGATTGGGGTTTTCGGGGGGCAATCAGCCCCAGCATTTT. The chain uses TRBV19 and TRBJ1-5; possibly TRBD1 for D (5 bases). This CDR3 region has 16 residues. Germline V gene lookup returns CDR1 LNHDA and CDR2 SQIVND (reference sequence). Between the trimmed V and J ends, which lost 6 bases and 2 bases, there was a span of 17 bases.